The 19 T cell receptor beta chains given below trace back to one sample, sequenced in a study of blood T cell repertoires in COVID-19. Sequenced by immunoSEQ multiplex PCR; TCRdb stores in-frame clones only, minus some. The sample comprises more than 200,000 clones, 87% of which are singletons, and 3% rests with the top ten. Sequenced sample: peripheral blood. These receptors all stem from a young man with active or convalescent COVID-19.

The chain employs TRBV7-2 and TRBJ2-5; maybe TRBD2 (6 bases). Trimming took off 5 bases at V and 1 base at J, with 14 bases between the two ends. This CDR3 has 15 residues. From germline, CDR1 is SGHTA and CDR2 FQGNSA. The CDR3 here is CASSTGLFRQETQYF. Here the CDR3 DNA reads TGTGCCAGCAGCACGGGACTCTTCCGCCAAGAGACCCAGTACTTC.

The gene calls are TRBV13 and TRBJ2-2, with 8 bases fitting TRBD2. Germline trimming cut 4 bases from V and 6 bases from J; bases unmatched to any gene: 10. The CDR3 is 16 residues long. CDR1 and CDR2 (germline): PRHDT, FYEKMQ (reference sequence). DNA for the CDR3: TGTGCCAGCAGCTGGGGCGTAAGCGGGAGTCCCGGGGAGCTGTTTTTT. Amino acids: CASSWGVSGSPGELFF. The full variable domain, rest sourced from reference TRBV13 and TRBJ2-2, is AAGVIQSPRHLIKEKRETATLKCYPIPRHDTVYWYQQGPGQDPQFLISFYEKMQSDKGSIPDRFSAQQFSDYHSELNMSSLELGDSALYFCASSWGVSGSPGELFFGEGSRLTVL.

The V gene is TRBV30, the J gene TRBJ1-2; D remains unclear. Germline V lookup: CDR1 GTSNPN, CDR2 SVGIG (reference sequence). Between the trimmed V and J ends, which lost 5 bases and 10 bases, there was a span of 20 bases. This CDR3 has 13 residues. CDR3 in amino acids: CAWAHSSSGHYTF. As DNA, the CDR3 is TGTGCCTGGGCCCACTCTTCTTCGGGTCACTACACCTTC.

The gene calls are TRBV30 and TRBJ1-6, with D uncertain. The CDR3 length is 14 residues. Trimming cost V 0 bases and J 9 bases, with 12 bases left between them. Germline CDR1 and CDR2: GTSNPN and SVGIG (reference sequence). CDR3 amino acids: CAWSVELSSSPLHF. CDR3 bases: TGTGCCTGGAGTGTTGAGCTAAGCTCTTCACCCCTCCACTTT.

The chain employs TRBV29-1 and TRBJ2-3, with TRBD1 as a possible D gene (6 bases). CDR3 length: 19 amino acids. V shed 0 bases and J shed 2 bases, with 24 bases lying between them. Germline CDR1 is SQVTM and CDR2 is ANQGSEA. In DNA form, the CDR3 reads TGCAGCGTTGAAGACTTCTCAAGGACAGAACGGACCTACACAGATACGCAGTATTTT. Translation: CSVEDFSRTERTYTDTQYF.

This clone was picked up a small number of times. The CDR3 bases are TGCGCCAGCAGTCAATCGGACAGGGCGACTGAAGCTTTCTTT. Translated, it gives CASSQSDRATEAFF. The chain combines TRBV23-1 with TRBJ1-1; TRBD1 matches at 8 bases. TRBV23-1 is reported as an ORF; its role is uncertain. The junction had 2 bases not matched to a gene; V was cut back by 0 bases and J by 5 bases. The CDR3 consists of 14 residues.

This sequence joins TRBV15 and TRBJ2-7, with D possibly matching TRBD1 (6 bases). The CDR3 runs 12 residues. Trimming removed 9 bases at V and 5 bases at J, with 14 bases between. CDR1 is LNHNV, CDR2 YYDKDF, per germline (reference sequence). The CDR3 is CATGKRGNEQYF. The CDR3 coding sequence is TGTGCCACGGGTAAGAGGGGGAACGAGCAGTACTTC.

V is TRBV19 and J is TRBJ1-5; D is undetermined. Germline V gene data show CDR1 as LNHDA and CDR2 as SQIVND (reference sequence). Trimming removed 3 bases at V and 2 bases at J, with 8 bases between. This CDR3 is built from 14 residues. This CDR3 is CASSISSGNQPQHF. The CDR3 nucleotides read TGTGCCAGTAGTATTTCCTCGGGCAATCAGCCCCAGCATTTT.

The V and J genes are TRBV18 and TRBJ2-5, with D perhaps TRBD1 (6 bases). The CDR3 has 13 amino acids. In germline, CDR1 is KGHSH, CDR2 LQKENI. V was cut by 8 bases and J by 2 bases, with 12 bases left in between. Here the CDR3 DNA reads TGTGCCAGCGGTGGCAGGGGTCAAGAGACCCAGTACTTC. Translation: CASGGRGQETQYF.

The chain carries TRBV6-5 and TRBJ2-7; unclear D gene. The CDR3 spans 16 residues. The V and J ends lost 4 bases and 2 bases respectively, with 18 bases between them. The germline CDR1 and CDR2 sequences are MNHEY and SVGAGI. CDR3 DNA: TGTGCCAGCAGTTCCCTCATCCGCACACCCACCTACGAGCAGTACTTC. This gives the protein CASSSLIRTPTYEQYF.

J is TRBJ1-1 and V is TRBV29-1, with 7 bases fitting TRBD1. The germline V gene has CDR1 SQVTM and CDR2 ANQGSEA. The V gene end was trimmed by 6 bases and the J gene end by 3 bases; junction bases not matched to a gene: 4. CDR3 size: 12 residues. The CDR3 region is CSVTQGYTEAFF. The CDR3 nucleotides are TGCAGCGTGACACAGGGGTACACTGAAGCTTTCTTT.

CDR3 in DNA: TGTGCCACAGTAGCGGGGGTCCAAGAGACCCAGTACTTC. Translating gives CATVAGVQETQYF. V is TRBV6-5 and J is TRBJ2-5, with 9 positions matching TRBD2. CDR1 is MNHEY and CDR2 is SVGAGI in the germline V gene. The CDR3 spans 13 residues. V lost 10 bases to trimming and J lost 1 base; unmatched junction nucleotides: 4.

This sequence joins TRBV11-2 and TRBJ2-3, with 10 bases identical to TRBD2. The CDR3 is 15 amino acids. Trimming at V came to 2 bases and at J to 12 bases, leaving 11 bases not matched to a gene. The germline V gene encodes CDR1 SGHAT and CDR2 FQNNGV. This CDR3 is CASSLTSGATTTQYF. CDR3 bases: TGTGCCAGCAGCTTAACTAGCGGGGCCACGACAACTCAGTATTTT.

The rearrangement links TRBV6-6 to TRBJ2-1, with D maybe TRBD2 (6 bases). V was shortened by 7 bases and J by 4 bases, with 14 bases between the two germline ends. Germline V lookup: CDR1 MNHNY, CDR2 SVGAGI (reference sequence). This CDR3 has 14 amino acids. CDR3 in DNA: TGTGCCAGCACCGCCACGGGGACTTACAATGAGCAGTTCTTC. Amino acid sequence: CASTATGTYNEQFF.

V is TRBV7-2 and J is TRBJ2-2, with D perhaps matching TRBD2 (6 bases). This CDR3 contains 12 residues. The germline CDR1 and CDR2 sequences are SGHTA and FQGNSA. Trimming took 6 bases from V and 7 from J, leaving 9 bases between them. As DNA, the CDR3 is TGTGCCAGCAGTTTGGGACTCGGGGAGCTGTTTTTT. This codes for CASSLGLGELFF.

This sequence joins TRBV5-1 and TRBJ2-7; 7 bases fit TRBD1. CDR3 length: 15 residues. The junction had 10 bases not matched to a gene; V was cut back by 4 bases and J by 3 bases. Germline V gene sequence: CDR1 SGHRS, CDR2 YFSETQ. CDR3 residues: CASSPGTDPNYEQYF. DNA for the CDR3: TGCGCCAGCAGCCCGGGGACAGATCCAAACTACGAGCAGTACTTC.

The chain recombines TRBV7-2 with TRBJ1-1; D remains unclear. The CDR3 spans 14 residues. V was shortened by 5 bases and J by 1 base, with 11 bases between the two germline ends. Germline loops: CDR1 SGHTA, CDR2 FQGNSA. The DNA for the CDR3 is TGTGCCAGCAGCCTACGACACACGAACACTGAAGCTTTCTTT. Amino acid sequence: CASSLRHTNTEAFF.

This clone has a handful of counts. V usage is TRBV7-9 and J usage is TRBJ1-1; 10 bases are shared with TRBD1. The CDR3 consists of 14 residues. The germline gives CDR1 SEHNR, CDR2 FQNEAQ (reference sequence). V dropped 8 bases and J dropped 6; count of bases not matched to a gene: 9. CDR3 sequence reads: CASEDLTGGPEAFF. The DNA of the CDR3 is TGTGCCAGCGAGGATTTGACAGGGGGCCCTGAAGCTTTCTTT. The full variable domain, its missing parts supplied by reference TRBV7-9 and TRBJ1-1, is DTGVSQNPRHKITKRGQNVTFRCDPISEHNRLYWYRQTLGQGPEFLTYFQNEAQLEKSRLLSDRFSAERPKGSFSTLEIQRTEQGDSAMYLCASEDLTGGPEAFFGQGTRLTVV.

The chain combines TRBV6-5 with TRBJ2-5, with 7 nucleotides matching TRBD1. Germline CDR1 MNHEY, CDR2 SVGAGI. CDR3 length: 14 residues. The V segment lost 6 bases and the J segment 2 bases; nucleotides outside the gene matches: 6. CDR3 loop: CASRFTGAQETQYF. In nucleotides, the CDR3 is TGTGCCAGCAGATTTACAGGGGCACAAGAGACCCAGTACTTC.